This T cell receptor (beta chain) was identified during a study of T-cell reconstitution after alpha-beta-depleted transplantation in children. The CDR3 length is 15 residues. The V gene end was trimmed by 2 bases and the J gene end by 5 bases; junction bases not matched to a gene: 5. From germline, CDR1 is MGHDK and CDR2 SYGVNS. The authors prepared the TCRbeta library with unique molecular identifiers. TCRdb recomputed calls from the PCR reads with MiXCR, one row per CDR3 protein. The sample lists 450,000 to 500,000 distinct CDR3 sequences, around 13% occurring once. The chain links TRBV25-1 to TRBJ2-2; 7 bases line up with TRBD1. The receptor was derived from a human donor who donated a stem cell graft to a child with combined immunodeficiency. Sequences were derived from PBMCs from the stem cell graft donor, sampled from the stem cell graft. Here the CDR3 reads CASSEQTGYTGELFF. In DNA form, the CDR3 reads TGTGCCAGCAGTGAACAGACAGGGTATACCGGGGAGCTGTTTTTT.